This TCR beta chain was profiled in a study of blood T cell repertoires in COVID-19. Looking at the study overall: The United States, Italy and Spain provided the acute and convalescent COVID-19 samples. T cells, B-cell-depleted T cells, or PBMCs supplied cDNA or gDNA.

Only in-frame clones appear in the TCRdb table, and some are missing; sequencing was by immunoSEQ multiplex PCR. The sample yields tens of thousands of clones, around 88% seen once. CDR1 is MNHEY and CDR2 is SMNVEV in the germline V gene (reference sequence). This CDR3 comprises 17 residues. The V segment lost 2 bases and the J segment 0 bases; nucleotides outside the gene matches: 8. The rearrangement uses TRBV27 and TRBJ2-7, with 9 bases aligning to TRBD1. What was sequenced was peripheral blood. The receptor was derived from a woman older than 75 with active or convalescent COVID-19. Here the CDR3 DNA reads TGTGCCAGCAGTTTAAGGGGGACAGGGACAAACTCCTACGAGCAGTACTTC. Translation: CASSLRGTGTNSYEQYF.